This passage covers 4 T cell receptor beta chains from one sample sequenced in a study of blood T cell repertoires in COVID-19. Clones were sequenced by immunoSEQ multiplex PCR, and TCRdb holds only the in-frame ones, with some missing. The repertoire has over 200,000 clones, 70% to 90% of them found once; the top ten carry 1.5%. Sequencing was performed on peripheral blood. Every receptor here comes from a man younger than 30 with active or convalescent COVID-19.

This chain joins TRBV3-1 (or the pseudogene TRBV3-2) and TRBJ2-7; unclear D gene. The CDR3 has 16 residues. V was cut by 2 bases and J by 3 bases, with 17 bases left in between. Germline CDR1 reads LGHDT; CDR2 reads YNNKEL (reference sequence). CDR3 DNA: TGTGCCAGCAGCCAACGTGTGAGTAGTATAGTCTACGAGCAGTACTTC. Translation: CASSQRVSSIVYEQYF.

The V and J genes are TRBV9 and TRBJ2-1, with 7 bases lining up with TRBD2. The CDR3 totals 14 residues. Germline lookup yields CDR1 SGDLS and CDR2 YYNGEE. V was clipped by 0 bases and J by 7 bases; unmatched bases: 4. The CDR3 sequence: CASSVGGSGNEQFF. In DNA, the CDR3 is TGTGCCAGCAGCGTAGGCGGGAGTGGGAATGAGCAGTTCTTC. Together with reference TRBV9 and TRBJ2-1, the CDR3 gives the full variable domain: DSGVTQTPKHLITATGQRVTLRCSPRSGDLSVYWYQQSLDQGLQFLIQYYNGEERAKGNILERFSAQQFPDLHSELNLSSLELGDSALYFCASSVGGSGNEQFFGPGTRLTVL.

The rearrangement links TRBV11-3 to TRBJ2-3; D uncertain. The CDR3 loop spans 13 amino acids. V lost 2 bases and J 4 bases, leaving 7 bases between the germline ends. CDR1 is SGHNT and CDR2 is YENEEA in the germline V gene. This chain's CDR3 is CASSLLSSDTQYF. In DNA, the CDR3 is TGTGCCAGCAGCTTACTGTCGTCAGATACGCAGTATTTT.

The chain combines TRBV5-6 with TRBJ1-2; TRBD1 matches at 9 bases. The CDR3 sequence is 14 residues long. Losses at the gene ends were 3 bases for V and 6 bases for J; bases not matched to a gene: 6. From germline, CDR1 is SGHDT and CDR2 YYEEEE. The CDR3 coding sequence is TGTGCCAGCAGCTGGGGGACAGGGTTGAATGGCTACACCTTC. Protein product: CASSWGTGLNGYTF. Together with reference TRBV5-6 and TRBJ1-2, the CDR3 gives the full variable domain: DAGVTQSPTHLIKTRGQQVTLRCSPKSGHDTVSWYQQALGQGPQFIFQYYEEEERQRGNFPDRFSGHQFPNYSSELNVNALLLGDSALYLCASSWGTGLNGYTFGSGTRLTVV.